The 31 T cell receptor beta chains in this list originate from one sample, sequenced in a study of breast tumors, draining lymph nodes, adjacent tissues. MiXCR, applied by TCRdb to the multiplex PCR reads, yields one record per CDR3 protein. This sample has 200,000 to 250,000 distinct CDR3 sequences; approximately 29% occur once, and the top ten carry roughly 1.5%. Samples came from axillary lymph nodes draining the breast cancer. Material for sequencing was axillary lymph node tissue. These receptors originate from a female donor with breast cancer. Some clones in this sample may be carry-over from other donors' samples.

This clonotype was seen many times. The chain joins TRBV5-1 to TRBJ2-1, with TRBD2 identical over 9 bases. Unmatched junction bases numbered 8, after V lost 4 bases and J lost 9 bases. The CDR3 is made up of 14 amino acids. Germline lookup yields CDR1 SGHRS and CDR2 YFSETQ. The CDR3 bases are TGCGCCAGCAGCGGGCGGGAGGGCCGGGGTGAGCAGTTCTTC. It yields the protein CASSGREGRGEQFF. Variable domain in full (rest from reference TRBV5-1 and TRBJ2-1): KAGVTQTPRYLIKTRGQQVTLSCSPISGHRSVSWYQQTPGQGLQFLFEYFSETQRNKGNFPGRFSGRQFSNSRSEMNVSTLELGDSALYLCASSGREGRGEQFFGPGTRLTVL.

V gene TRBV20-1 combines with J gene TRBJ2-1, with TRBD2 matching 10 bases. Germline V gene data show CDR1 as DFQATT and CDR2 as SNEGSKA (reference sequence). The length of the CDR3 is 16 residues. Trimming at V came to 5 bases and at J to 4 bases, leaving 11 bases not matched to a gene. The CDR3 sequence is CSAGGYRGLAYNEQFF. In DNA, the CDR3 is TGCAGTGCTGGAGGTTATCGGGGACTAGCGTACAATGAGCAGTTCTTC.

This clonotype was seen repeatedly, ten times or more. The CDR3 loop reads CASRIQGVSNQPQHF. The CDR3, as DNA: TGTGCCAGCAGGATACAGGGAGTTAGCAATCAGCCCCAGCATTTT. The chain recombines TRBV28 with TRBJ1-5, with D maybe TRBD1 (6 bases). The germline gives CDR1 MDHEN, CDR2 SYDVKM. Trimming stripped 6 bases from V and 0 bases from J, with 12 bases between. The CDR3 is 15 residues long.

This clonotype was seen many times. The CDR3 spells CASSSLAGGGADTQYF. The CDR3 region has the DNA TGTGCCAGCAGCTCTCTAGCGGGAGGGGGCGCAGATACGCAGTATTTT. J is TRBJ2-3 and V is TRBV5-8, with 12 positions matching TRBD2. The CDR3 is 16 residues long. Trimming at V came to 3 bases and at J to 4 bases, leaving 6 bases not matched to a gene. CDR1 and CDR2 from the germline V gene are SGHTS and YDEGEE.

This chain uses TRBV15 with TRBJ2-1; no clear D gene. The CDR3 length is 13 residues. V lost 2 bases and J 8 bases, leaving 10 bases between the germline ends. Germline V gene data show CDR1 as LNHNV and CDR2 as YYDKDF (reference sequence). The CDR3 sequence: CATSRRLKDEQFF. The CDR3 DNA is TGTGCCACCAGCAGAAGACTTAAGGATGAGCAGTTCTTC.

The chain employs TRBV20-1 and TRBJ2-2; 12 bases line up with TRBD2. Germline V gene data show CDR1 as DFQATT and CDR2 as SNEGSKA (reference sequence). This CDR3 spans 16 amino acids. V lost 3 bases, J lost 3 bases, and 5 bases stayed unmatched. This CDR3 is CSASRLAGDDTGELFF. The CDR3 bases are TGCAGTGCTAGTAGACTAGCGGGAGATGACACCGGGGAGCTGTTTTTT.

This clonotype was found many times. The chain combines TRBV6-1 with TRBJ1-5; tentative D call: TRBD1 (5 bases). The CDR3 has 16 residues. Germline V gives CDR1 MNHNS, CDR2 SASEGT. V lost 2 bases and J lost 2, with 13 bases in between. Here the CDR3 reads CASSEWGGGGNQPQHF. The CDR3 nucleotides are TGTGCCAGCAGTGAATGGGGGGGAGGCGGCAATCAGCCCCAGCATTTT.

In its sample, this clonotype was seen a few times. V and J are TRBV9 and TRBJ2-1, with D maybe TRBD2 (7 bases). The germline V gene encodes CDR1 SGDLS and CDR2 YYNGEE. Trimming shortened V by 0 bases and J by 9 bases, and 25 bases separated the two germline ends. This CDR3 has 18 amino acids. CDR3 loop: CASSVGWGGGPGGGEQFF. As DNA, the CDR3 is TGTGCCAGCAGCGTAGGGTGGGGGGGCGGGCCGGGAGGCGGTGAGCAGTTCTTC.

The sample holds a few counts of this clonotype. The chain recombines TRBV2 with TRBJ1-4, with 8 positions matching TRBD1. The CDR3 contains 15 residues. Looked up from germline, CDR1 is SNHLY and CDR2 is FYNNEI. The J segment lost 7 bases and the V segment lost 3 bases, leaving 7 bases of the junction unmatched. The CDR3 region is CASSDTGGLSEKLFF. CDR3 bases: TGTGCCAGCAGTGATACAGGGGGTCTAAGTGAAAAACTGTTTTTT. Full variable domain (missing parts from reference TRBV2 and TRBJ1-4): EPEVTQTPSHQVTQMGQEVILRCVPISNHLYFYWYRQILGQKVEFLVSFYNNEISEKSEIFDDQFSVERPDGSNFTLKIRSTKLEDSAMYFCASSDTGGLSEKLFFGSGTQLSVL.

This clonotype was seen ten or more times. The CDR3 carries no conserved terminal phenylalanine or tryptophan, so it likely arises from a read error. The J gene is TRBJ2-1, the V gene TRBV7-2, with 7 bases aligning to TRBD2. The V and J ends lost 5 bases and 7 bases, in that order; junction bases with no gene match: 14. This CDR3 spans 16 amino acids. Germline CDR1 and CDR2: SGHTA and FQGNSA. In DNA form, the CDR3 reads TGTGCCAGCAGCCGAACACGACTAGCTCCTCTAAATGAGCAGTTCCTC. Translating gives CASSRTRLAPLNEQFL.

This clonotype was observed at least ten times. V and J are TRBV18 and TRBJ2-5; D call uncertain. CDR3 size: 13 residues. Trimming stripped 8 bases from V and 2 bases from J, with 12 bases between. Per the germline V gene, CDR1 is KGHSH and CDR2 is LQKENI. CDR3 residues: CASAAIFQETQYF. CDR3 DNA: TGTGCCAGCGCCGCTATCTTTCAAGAGACCCAGTACTTC.

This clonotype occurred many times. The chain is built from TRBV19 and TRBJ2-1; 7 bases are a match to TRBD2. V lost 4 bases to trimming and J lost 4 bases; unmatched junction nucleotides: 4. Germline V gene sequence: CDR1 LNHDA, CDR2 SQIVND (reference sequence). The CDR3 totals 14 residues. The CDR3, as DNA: TGTGCCAGTAGTACTCTAGCGGCTTACAATGAGCAGTTCTTC. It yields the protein CASSTLAAYNEQFF. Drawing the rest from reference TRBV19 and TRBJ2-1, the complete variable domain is DGGITQSPKYLFRKEGQNVTLSCEQNLNHDAMYWYRQDPGQGLRLIYYSQIVNDFQKGDIAEGYSVSREKKESFPLTVTSAQKNPTAFYLCASSTLAAYNEQFFGPGTRLTVL.

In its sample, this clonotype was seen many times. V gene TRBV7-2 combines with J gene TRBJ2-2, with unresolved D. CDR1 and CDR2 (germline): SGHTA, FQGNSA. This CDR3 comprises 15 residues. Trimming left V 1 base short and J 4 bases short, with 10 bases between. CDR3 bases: TGTGCCAGCAGCTTAGAAAGGAGCGCCACCGGGGAGCTGTTTTTT. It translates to CASSLERSATGELFF.

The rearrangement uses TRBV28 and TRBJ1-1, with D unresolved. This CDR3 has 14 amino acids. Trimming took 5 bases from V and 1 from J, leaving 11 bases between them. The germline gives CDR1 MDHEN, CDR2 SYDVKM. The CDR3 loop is CASSPGGQNTEAFF. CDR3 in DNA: TGTGCCAGCAGTCCTGGAGGGCAGAACACTGAAGCTTTCTTT.

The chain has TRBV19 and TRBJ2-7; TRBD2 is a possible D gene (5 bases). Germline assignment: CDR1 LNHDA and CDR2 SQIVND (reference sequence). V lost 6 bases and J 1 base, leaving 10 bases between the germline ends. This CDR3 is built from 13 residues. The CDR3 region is CASRGRGSYEQYF. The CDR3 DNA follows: TGTGCCAGTAGGGGTCGGGGATCCTACGAGCAGTACTTC.

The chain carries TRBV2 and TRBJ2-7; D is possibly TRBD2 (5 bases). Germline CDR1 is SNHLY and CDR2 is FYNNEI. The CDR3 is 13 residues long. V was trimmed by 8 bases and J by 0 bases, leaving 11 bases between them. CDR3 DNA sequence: TGTGCCAGCTTTAGCGTAAGCTCCTACGAGCAGTACTTC. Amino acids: CASFSVSSYEQYF.

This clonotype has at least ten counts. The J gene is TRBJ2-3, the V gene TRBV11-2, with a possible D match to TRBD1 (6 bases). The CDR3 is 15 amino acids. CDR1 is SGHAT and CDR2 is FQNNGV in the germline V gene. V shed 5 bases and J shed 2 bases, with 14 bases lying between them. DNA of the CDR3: TGTGCCAGCAGCCCGGGGTGGGGGCACACAGATACGCAGTATTTT. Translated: CASSPGWGHTDTQYF.

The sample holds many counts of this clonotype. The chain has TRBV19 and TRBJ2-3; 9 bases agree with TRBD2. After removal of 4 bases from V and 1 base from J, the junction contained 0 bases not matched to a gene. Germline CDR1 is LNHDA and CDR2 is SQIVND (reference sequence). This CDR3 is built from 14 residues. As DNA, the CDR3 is TGTGCCAGTAGTAAGCGGGAGGGCACAGATACGCAGTATTTT. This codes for CASSKREGTDTQYF.

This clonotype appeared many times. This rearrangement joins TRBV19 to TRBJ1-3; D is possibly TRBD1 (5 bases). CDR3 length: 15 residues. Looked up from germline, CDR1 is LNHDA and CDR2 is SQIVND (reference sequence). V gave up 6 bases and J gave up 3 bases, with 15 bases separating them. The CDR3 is CASSIWGLHGNTIYF. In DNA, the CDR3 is TGTGCCAGTAGCATATGGGGACTCCATGGAAACACCATATATTTT. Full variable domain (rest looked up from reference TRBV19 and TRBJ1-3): DGGITQSPKYLFRKEGQNVTLSCEQNLNHDAMYWYRQDPGQGLRLIYYSQIVNDFQKGDIAEGYSVSREKKESFPLTVTSAQKNPTAFYLCASSIWGLHGNTIYFGEGSWLTVV.

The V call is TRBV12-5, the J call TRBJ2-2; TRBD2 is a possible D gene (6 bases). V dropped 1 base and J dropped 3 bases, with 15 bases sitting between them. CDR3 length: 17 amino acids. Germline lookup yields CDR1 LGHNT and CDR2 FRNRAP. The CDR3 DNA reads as TGTGCTAGTGGTTTGGGCCTGACCCGGGACTACACCGGGGAGCTGTTTTTT. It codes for CASGLGLTRDYTGELFF.

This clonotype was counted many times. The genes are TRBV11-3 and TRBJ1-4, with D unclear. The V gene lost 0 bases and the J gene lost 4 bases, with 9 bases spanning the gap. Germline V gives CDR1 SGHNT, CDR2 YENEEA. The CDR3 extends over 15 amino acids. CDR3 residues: CASSLEGRLNEKLFF. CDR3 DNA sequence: TGTGCCAGCAGCTTAGAGGGCAGACTTAATGAAAAACTGTTTTTT.

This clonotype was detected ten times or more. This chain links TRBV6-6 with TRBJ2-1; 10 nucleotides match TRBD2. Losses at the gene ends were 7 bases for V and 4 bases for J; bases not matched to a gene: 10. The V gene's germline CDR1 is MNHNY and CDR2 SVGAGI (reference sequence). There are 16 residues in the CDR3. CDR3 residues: CASIYSSSGRYNEQFF. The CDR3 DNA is TGTGCCAGCATCTACTCCTCTAGCGGGAGATACAATGAGCAGTTCTTC.

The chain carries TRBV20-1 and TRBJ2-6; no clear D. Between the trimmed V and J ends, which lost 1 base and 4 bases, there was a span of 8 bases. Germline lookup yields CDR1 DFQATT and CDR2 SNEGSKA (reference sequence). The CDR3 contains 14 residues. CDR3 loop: CSARGSSGANVLTF. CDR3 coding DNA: TGCAGTGCTAGAGGCTCCTCCGGGGCCAACGTCCTGACTTTC.

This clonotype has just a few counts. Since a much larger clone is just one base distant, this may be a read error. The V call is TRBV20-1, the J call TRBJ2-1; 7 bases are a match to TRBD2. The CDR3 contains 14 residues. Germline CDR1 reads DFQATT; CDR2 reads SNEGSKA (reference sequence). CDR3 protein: CSARKGEGYTEQFF. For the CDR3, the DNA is TGCAGTGCTAGGAAAGGGGAGGGCTACACTGAGCAGTTCTTC.

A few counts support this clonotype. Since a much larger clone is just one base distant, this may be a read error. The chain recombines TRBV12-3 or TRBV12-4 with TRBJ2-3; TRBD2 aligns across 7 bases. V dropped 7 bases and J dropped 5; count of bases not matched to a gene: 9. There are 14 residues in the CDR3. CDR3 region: CASKHGGRGDTQYF. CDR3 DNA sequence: TGTGCCAGCAAACACGGGGGGAGGGGAGATACGCAGTATTTT.

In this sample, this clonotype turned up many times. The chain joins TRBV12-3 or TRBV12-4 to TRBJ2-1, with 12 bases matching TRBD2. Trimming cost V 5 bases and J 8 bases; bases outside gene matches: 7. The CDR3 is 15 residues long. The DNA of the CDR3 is TGTGCCAGCAGTGACTCTAGCGGGGGGGATCATGAGCAGTTCTTC. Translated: CASSDSSGGDHEQFF.

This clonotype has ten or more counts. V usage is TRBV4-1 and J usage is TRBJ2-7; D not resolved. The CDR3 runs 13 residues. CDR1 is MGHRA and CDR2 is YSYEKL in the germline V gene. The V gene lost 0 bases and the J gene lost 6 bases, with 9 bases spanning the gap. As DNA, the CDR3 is TGCGCCAGCAGCCAAGATCTAGGTTTCGAGCAGTACTTC. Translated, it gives CASSQDLGFEQYF.

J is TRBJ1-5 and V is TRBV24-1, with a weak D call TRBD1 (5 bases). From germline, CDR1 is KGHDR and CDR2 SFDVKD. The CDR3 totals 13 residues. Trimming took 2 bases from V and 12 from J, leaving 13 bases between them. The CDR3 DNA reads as TGTGCCACCAGTGATTACGGGGGTAGGCTCCAGCATTTT. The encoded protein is CATSDYGGRLQHF.

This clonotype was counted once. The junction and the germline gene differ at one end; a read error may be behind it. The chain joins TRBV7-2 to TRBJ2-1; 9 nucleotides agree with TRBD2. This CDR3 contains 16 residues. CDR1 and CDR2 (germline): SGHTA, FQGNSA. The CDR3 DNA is TGTGCCAGCAGCCCTATGGGAGGTAGCGGGAGAGATGAACAGTTCTTC. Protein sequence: CASSPMGGSGRDEQFF.

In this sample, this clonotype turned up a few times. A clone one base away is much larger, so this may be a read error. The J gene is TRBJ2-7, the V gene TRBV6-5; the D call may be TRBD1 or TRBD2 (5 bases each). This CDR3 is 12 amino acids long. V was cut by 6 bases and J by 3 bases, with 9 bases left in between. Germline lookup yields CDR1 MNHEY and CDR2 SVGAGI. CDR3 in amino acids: CASRRGDYEQYF. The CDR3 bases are TGTGCCAGCAGACGAGGGGACTACGAGCAGTACTTC.

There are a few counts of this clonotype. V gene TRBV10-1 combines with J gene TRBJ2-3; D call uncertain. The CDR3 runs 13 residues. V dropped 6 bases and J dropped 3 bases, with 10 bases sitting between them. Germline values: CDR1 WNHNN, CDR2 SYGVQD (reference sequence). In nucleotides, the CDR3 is TGCGCCAGCAGCCAAAGGGAAACAGATACGCAGTATTTT. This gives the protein CASSQRETDTQYF.